Detailed here is one T cell receptor (beta chain). The germline V gene has CDR1 MDHEN and CDR2 SYDVKM. The CDR3 is made up of 16 amino acids. J was trimmed by 3 bases and V by 5 bases; bases with no gene match: 11. Only in-frame clones appear in the TCRdb table, and some are missing; sequencing was by immunoSEQ multiplex PCR. The sample has 150,000 to 200,000 clones, roughly 80% seen once; the top ten hold roughly an eighth. The data belong to a study of blood T cell repertoires in COVID-19. This chain connects TRBV28 to TRBJ1-2; 8 positions agree with TRBD1. The TCR comes from an elderly woman with COVID-19, enrolled during active disease. Material: peripheral blood. The CDR3 reads CASSGAPGQEYYGYTF. In DNA, the CDR3 is TGTGCCAGCAGTGGGGCCCCGGGACAGGAATACTATGGCTACACCTTC.